The clone carrying this T cell receptor beta chain has at least ten counts. Germline loops: CDR1 MNHNS, CDR2 SASEGT. This CDR3 has 14 residues. Trimming at V came to 3 bases and at J to 8 bases, leaving 5 bases not matched to a gene. Amplification targeted TCR beta CDR3 regions from RNA transcripts. Researchers ran a first-round RT-PCR on the TCR CDR3 using the HTBI primer set. TCRdb re-called the multiplex PCR reads with MiXCR, one entry per CDR3 protein. Here the sample spans fewer than 450,000 distinct CDR3 sequences, roughly a sixth being singletons. The source of the sample is a study of T cells in Graves' hyperthyroidism and ophthalmopathy.

This clonotype originated in a woman younger than 45 with Graves' hyperthyroidism that later progressed to Graves' ophthalmopathy. This chain joins TRBV6-1 and TRBJ2-1; 9 bases match TRBD1. Source material: blood. CDR3 loop: CASSDRDREYEQFF. In DNA form, the CDR3 reads TGTGCCAGCAGTGATAGGGACAGGGAGTATGAGCAGTTCTTC.